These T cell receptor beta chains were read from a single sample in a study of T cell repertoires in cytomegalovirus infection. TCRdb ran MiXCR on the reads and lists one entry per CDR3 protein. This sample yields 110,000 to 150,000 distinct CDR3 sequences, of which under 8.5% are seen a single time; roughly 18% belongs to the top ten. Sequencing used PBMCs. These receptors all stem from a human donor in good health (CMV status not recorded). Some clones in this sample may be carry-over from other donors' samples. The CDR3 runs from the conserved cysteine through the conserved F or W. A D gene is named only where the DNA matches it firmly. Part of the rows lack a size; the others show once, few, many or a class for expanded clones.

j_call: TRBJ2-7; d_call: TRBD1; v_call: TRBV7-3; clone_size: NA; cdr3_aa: CASSPTGQGQEQYF; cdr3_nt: TGTGCCAGCAGCCCGACCGGACAGGGGCAAGAGCAGTACTTC
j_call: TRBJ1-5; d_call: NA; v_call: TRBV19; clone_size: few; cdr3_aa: CASGRWPQHF; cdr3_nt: TGTGCCAGTGGGCGGTGGCCCCAGCATTTT
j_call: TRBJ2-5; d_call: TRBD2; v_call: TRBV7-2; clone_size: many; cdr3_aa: CASSLGLAGGLVRETQYF; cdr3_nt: TGTGCCAGCAGCCTCGGACTAGCGGGGGGGTTAGTAAGGGAGACCCAGTACTTC
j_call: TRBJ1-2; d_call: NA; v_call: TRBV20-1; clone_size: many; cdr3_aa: CSARLSGNYGYTF; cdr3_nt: TGCAGTGCTCGACTAAGTGGGAACTATGGCTACACCTTC
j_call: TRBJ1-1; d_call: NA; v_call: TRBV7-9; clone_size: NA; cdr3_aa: CASSLSMNTEVFF; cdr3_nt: TGTGCCAGCAGCTTATCAATGAACACTGAAGTTTTCTTT
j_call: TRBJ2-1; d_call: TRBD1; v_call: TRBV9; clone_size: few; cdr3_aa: CASSVELRDRHYNEQFF; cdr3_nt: TGTGCCAGCAGCGTAGAGTTGAGGGACAGACATTACAATGAGCAGTTCTTC
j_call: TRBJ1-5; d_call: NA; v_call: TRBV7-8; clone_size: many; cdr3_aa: CASSLGENQPQHF; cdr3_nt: TGTGCCAGCAGCTTGGGGGAAAATCAGCCCCAGCATTTT
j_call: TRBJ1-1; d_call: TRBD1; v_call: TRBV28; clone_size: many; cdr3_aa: CASSLWGQGRDTEAFF; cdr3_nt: TGTGCCAGCAGTTTATGGGGACAGGGGAGGGACACTGAAGCTTTCTTT
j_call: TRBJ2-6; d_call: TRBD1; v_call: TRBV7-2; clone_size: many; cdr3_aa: CASSQSRGTGANVLTF; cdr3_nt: TGTGCCAGCAGCCAATCCAGGGGGACTGGGGCCAACGTCCTGACTTTC
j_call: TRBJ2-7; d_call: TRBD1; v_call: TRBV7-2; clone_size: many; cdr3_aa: CASIETGSLLAEQYF; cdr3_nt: TGTGCCAGCATCGAGACAGGGAGCTTATTGGCCGAGCAGTACTTC
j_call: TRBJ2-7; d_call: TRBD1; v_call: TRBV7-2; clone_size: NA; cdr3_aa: CASSFRTGTYEQYF; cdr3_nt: TGTGCCAGCAGCTTCCGGACAGGGACCTACGAGCAGTACTTC
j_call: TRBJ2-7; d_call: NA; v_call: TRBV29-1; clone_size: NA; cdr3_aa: CSVAGNNEQYF; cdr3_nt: TGCAGCGTTGCCGGAAATAACGAGCAGTACTTC
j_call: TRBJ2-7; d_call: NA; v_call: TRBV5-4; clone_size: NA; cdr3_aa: CASSPTRGGFEQYF; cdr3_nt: TGTGCCAGCAGCCCAACGCGCGGGGGCTTCGAGCAGTACTTC
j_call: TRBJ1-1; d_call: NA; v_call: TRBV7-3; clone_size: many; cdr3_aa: CASTQSHAVNTEAFF; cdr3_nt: TGTGCCAGCACCCAAAGCCATGCGGTGAACACTGAAGCTTTCTTT